Listed below are T cell receptor beta chains from one sample, sequenced in a study of STAT5B mutations in CD4+ large granular lymphocyte leukemia. The protocol was immunoSEQ multiplex PCR, while the TCRdb copy is restricted to in-frame clones and leaves out a portion. Of about 20,000 clones in the sample, around 81% were seen once. The sequenced sample consisted of CD4+ T cells from blood buffy coats. Every receptor here comes from a human donor in good health. Both conserved end residues are part of each CDR3. The D gene is left open where the match is weak. The size field is filled for only some rows; it gives once, few, many or a size class.

d_call clone_size j_call v_call cdr3_aa cdr3_nt
. few TRBJ1-5 TRBV28 CASSINQPQHF TGTGCCAGCAGTATCAATCAGCCCCAGCATTTT
. . TRBJ2-7 TRBV7-2 CASSLRKGPYEQYF TGTGCCAGCAGCTTAAGAAAGGGACCCTACGAGCAGTACTTC
. . TRBJ2-2 TRBV5-1 CASSFRPNTGELFF TGCGCCAGCAGCTTTCGGCCGAACACCGGGGAGCTGTTTTTT
. . TRBJ2-3 TRBV2 CASSVNGGGAGDTQYF TGTGCCAGCAGTGTTAACGGAGGGGGGGCTGGGGATACGCAGTATTTT
. . TRBJ2-5 TRBV5-1 CASNSGREGTQYF TGCGCCAGCAATTCCGGGCGGGAAGGGACCCAGTACTTC
. . TRBJ2-5 TRBV18 CASSPKETQYF TGTGCCAGCTCACCGAAAGAGACCCAGTACTTC
TRBD1 few TRBJ2-2 TRBV4-3 CASSQDDRGSNTGELFF TGCGCCAGCAGCCAAGATGACAGGGGGTCGAACACCGGGGAGCTGTTTTTT
TRBD2 once TRBJ2-1 TRBV28 CASSLQGLADYNEQFF TGTGCCAGCAGTCTACAAGGACTAGCGGACTACAATGAGCAGTTCTTC
TRBD1 . TRBJ2-7 TRBV5-3 CARSLGWDSDYEQYF TGTGCCAGAAGCTTGGGGTGGGACAGCGACTACGAGCAGTACTTC
TRBD1 . TRBJ2-3 TRBV6-5 CASRSDRGGNTQYF TGTGCCAGCAGATCAGACAGGGGGGGAAATACGCAGTATTTT
. . TRBJ1-1 TRBV7-2 CASSPRLSDTEAFF TGTGCCAGCAGCCCACGACTCTCGGACACTGAAGCTTTCTTT
. . TRBJ1-5 TRBV6-1 CASSEPWSTGSNQPQHF TGTGCCAGCAGTGAACCATGGTCAACCGGTAGCAATCAGCCCCAGCATTTT
. . TRBJ2-3 TRBV5-1 CASSLTATAYTQYF TGCGCCAGCAGCTTGACGGCGACAGCTTATACGCAGTATTTT
TRBD1 . TRBJ2-5 TRBV5-1 CASSYYGTGREQYF TGCGCCAGCAGCTACTACGGGACAGGGAGGGAGCAGTACTTC
. . TRBJ2-3 TRBV19 CASSMYQGGSTDTQYF TGTGCCAGTAGTATGTACCAGGGGGGTAGCACAGATACGCAGTATTTT
TRBD1 . TRBJ2-7 TRBV6-6 CASSFLTGATYEQYF TGTGCCAGCAGTTTCTTGACAGGGGCCACCTACGAGCAGTACTTC
. . TRBJ2-1 TRBV2 CASSGEVYNEQFF TGTGCCAGCAGTGGAGAGGTTTACAATGAGCAGTTCTTC
. . TRBJ2-1 TRBV9 CASSVEMGAGSRQFF TGTGCCAGCAGCGTAGAAATGGGTGCAGGCTCTAGGCAGTTCTTC
. . TRBJ2-7 TRBV5-1 CASSLVVGNHEQYF TGCGCCAGCAGCTTGGTGGTAGGGAATCACGAGCAGTACTTC
TRBD2 . TRBJ2-1 TRBV9 CASSRKFVSGSSYNEQFF TGTGCCAGCAGCCGAAAGTTCGTTAGCGGGAGTTCCTACAATGAGCAGTTCTTC
. . TRBJ2-5 TRBV6-5 CASSYYSGFQETQYF TGTGCCAGCAGTTACTATTCAGGTTTCCAAGAGACCCAGTACTTC
. . TRBJ2-7 TRBV27 CASSSWGSSYEQYF TGTGCCAGCAGTTCGTGGGGGTCCTCCTACGAGCAGTACTTC
. . TRBJ1-2 TRBV10-3 CAISESRDGGYTF TGTGCCATCAGTGAGTCGCGGGACGGGGGCTACACCTTC
. . TRBJ1-5 TRBV6-1 CASSVERGQPQHF TGTGCCAGCAGTGTCGAGAGGGGTCAGCCCCAGCATTTT
. . TRBJ1-2 TRBV4-1 CASSQGQASNYGYTF TGCGCCAGCAGCCAAGGGCAGGCTTCTAACTATGGCTACACCTTC
TRBD2 . TRBJ2-5 TRBV5-1 CASSSGLAGGRVETQYF TGCGCCAGCAGCTCGGGACTAGCGGGAGGGCGGGTGGAGACCCAGTACTTC
TRBD1 . TRBJ1-1 TRBV5-1 CASSNGQGLNTEAFF TGCGCCAGCAGCAACGGACAGGGGCTGAACACTGAAGCTTTCTTT
. . TRBJ1-2 TRBV6-1 CASSDLYGYTF TGTGCCAGCAGTGATCTGTATGGCTACACCTTC
TRBD1 few TRBJ1-2 TRBV28 CASRKQGASGGYTF TGTGCCAGCAGGAAACAGGGGGCGTCGGGCGGCTACACCTTC
TRBD1 . TRBJ1-2 TRBV7-9 CASSADRGGGYTF TGTGCCAGCAGCGCCGACAGGGGCGGCGGCTACACCTTC
. . TRBJ2-7 TRBV7-2 CASSLSPNGASYEQYF TGTGCCAGCAGCTTAAGTCCGAACGGTGCCTCCTACGAGCAGTACTTC
TRBD2 . TRBJ2-1 TRBV14 CASSPTSGRIGEQFF TGTGCCAGCAGCCCCACTAGCGGGAGGATCGGTGAGCAGTTCTTC
. . TRBJ2-5 TRBV5-5 CASSLSSLETQYF TGTGCCAGCAGCTTGTCTAGCTTGGAGACCCAGTACTTC
. few TRBJ1-1 TRBV18 CASSPMGGANTEAFF TGTGCCAGCTCACCCATGGGCGGCGCGAACACTGAAGCTTTCTTT
. . TRBJ2-3 TRBV7-2 CASSLVGRLSNADTQYF TGTGCCAGCAGCTTAGTAGGACGGCTTTCAAACGCTGATACGCAGTATTTT
. . TRBJ2-1 TRBV7-9 CASTAPGLRTYNEQFF TGTGCCAGCACAGCCCCGGGTTTGAGGACCTACAATGAGCAGTTCTTC
. few TRBJ1-5 TRBV2 CASSFGKPQHF TGTGCCAGCAGTTTCGGCAAGCCCCAGCATTTT
. . TRBJ2-1 TRBV7-2 CASSSSGSIYNEQFF TGTGCCAGCAGCTCCAGTGGTTCTATTTACAATGAGCAGTTCTTC
. . TRBJ1-2 TRBV6-6 CATFTHTNYGYTF TGTGCCACCTTCACACATACTAACTATGGCTACACCTTC
. . TRBJ1-2 TRBV5-1 CASSLGADRLNYGYTF TGCGCCAGCAGCTTGGGGGCCGACAGATTAAACTATGGCTACACCTTC
TRBD1 . TRBJ2-3 TRBV30 CAWSVRTGGIGRTQYF TGTGCCTGGAGTGTTCGGACAGGGGGGATTGGTCGTACGCAGTATTTT
TRBD2 . TRBJ2-5 TRBV5-1 CASSLVRGLGGETQYF TGCGCCAGCAGCTTGGTTCGCGGACTCGGGGGGGAGACCCAGTACTTC
TRBD1 few TRBJ2-7 TRBV6-4 CASSDSQGRYEQYF TGTGCCAGCAGTGACTCACAGGGGAGATACGAGCAGTACTTC
TRBD1 few TRBJ1-5 TRBV19 CASSKTGGNQPQHF TGTGCCAGTAGCAAGACAGGGGGCAATCAGCCCCAGCATTTT
. few TRBJ1-2 TRBV4-3 CASNPTRLFNYGYTF TGCGCCAGCAACCCAACGAGGTTATTTAACTATGGCTACACCTTC
TRBD1 few TRBJ2-1 TRBV7-7 CASSRDRGNEQFF TGTGCTAGCAGCCGGGACAGGGGTAATGAGCAGTTCTTC
. . TRBJ1-2 TRBV28 CASSAGVLTGYGYTF TGTGCCAGCAGCGCCGGGGTCTTAACGGGCTATGGCTACACCTTC
. few TRBJ1-1 TRBV18 CASSPRQYTEAFF TGTGCCAGCTCACCTCGGCAGTACACTGAAGCTTTCTTT
. few TRBJ1-2 TRBV7-2 CASSFRQGPLGGYTF TGTGCCAGCAGCTTTCGGCAGGGGCCTCTGGGGGGCTACACCTTC
. medium-sized TRBJ2-3 TRBV7-8 CASSLGSPRDFTDTQYF TGTGCCAGCAGCTTAGGTTCTCCCAGGGACTTCACAGATACGCAGTATTTT
. . TRBJ1-1 TRBV29-1 CSAPPGPLNTEAFF TGCAGCGCCCCACCCGGACCCCTGAACACTGAAGCTTTCTTT
TRBD2 once TRBJ2-7 TRBV9 CASSGGTSVYFSYEQYF TGTGCCAGCAGCGGAGGGACTAGCGTCTACTTCTCCTACGAGCAGTACTTC
TRBD1 . TRBJ2-3 TRBV11-1 CASSLSLGQATDTQYF TGTGCCAGCAGCTTATCGTTGGGACAGGCCACAGATACGCAGTATTTT
. few TRBJ2-1 TRBV19 CASSMGFIGRYEQFF TGTGCCAGTAGTATGGGCTTCATAGGACGGTATGAGCAGTTCTTC
. few TRBJ2-7 TRBV6-6 CASSSFSAEWYEQYF TGTGCCAGCAGCTCCTTCTCGGCAGAGTGGTACGAGCAGTACTTC